The rows below give T cell receptor beta chains drawn from one sample of a study of cytomegalovirus exposure and HLA in healthy donors. Assay used: immunoSEQ multiplex PCR; TCRdb lists only in-frame clones, some missing. This sample yields about 120,000 clones, of which 82% are seen a single time; around 2.5% belongs to the top ten. Specimen: PBMCs. These receptors came from a woman under 30 in good health and CMV-seronegative. CDR3s include the opening cysteine and the closing phenylalanine or tryptophan. Each record gives: CDR3 protein, J gene, V gene.

CDR3aa: CAWSVEGLWGYTF; j_gene: TRBJ1-2; v_gene: TRBV30
CDR3aa: CASSEDFATNEKLFF; j_gene: TRBJ1-4; v_gene: TRBV6-1
CDR3aa: CASRGTWTSTDTQYF; j_gene: TRBJ2-3; v_gene: TRBV28
CDR3aa: CASTKTGNEKLFF; j_gene: TRBJ1-4; v_gene: TRBV6-1
CDR3aa: CASDRTGVYLNYGYTF; j_gene: TRBJ1-2; v_gene: TRBV11-3
CDR3aa: CASSLRNTGELFF; j_gene: TRBJ2-2; v_gene: TRBV5-4
CDR3aa: CASSSTGTPHTNYEQYF; j_gene: TRBJ2-7; v_gene: TRBV7-2
CDR3aa: CASSLGQGMMNTEAFF; j_gene: TRBJ1-1; v_gene: TRBV7-9
CDR3aa: CATSRDRRVYSNQPQHF; j_gene: TRBJ1-5; v_gene: TRBV15
CDR3aa: CASSLAVSDTDTQYF; j_gene: TRBJ2-3; v_gene: TRBV5-4
CDR3aa: CASSQGQPIGELFF; j_gene: TRBJ2-2; v_gene: TRBV7-8
CDR3aa: CASSQDVQNEQYF; j_gene: NA; v_gene: TRBV4-1
CDR3aa: CASSLFGRGQPQHF; j_gene: TRBJ1-5; v_gene: TRBV7-2
CDR3aa: CASSLTSGGDEQFF; j_gene: TRBJ2-1; v_gene: TRBV28
CDR3aa: CASSLSENTEAFF; j_gene: TRBJ1-1; v_gene: TRBV7-2